The present TCR beta chain was sequenced within a study of graft-versus-host responses after intestinal transplantation. Sequenced by immunoSEQ multiplex PCR; TCRdb stores in-frame clones only, minus some. The sample yields about 73,000 clones, nearly 90% seen once. There are 15 residues in the CDR3. Looked up from germline, CDR1 is SGDLS and CDR2 is YYNGEE. Trimming cost V 1 base and J 6 bases, with 15 bases left between them. Comment on this clone: Its antigen is currently unknown.

The specimen comprised unstimulated CD8+ T cells sorted from spleen or lymph node cells, sampled before transplant. This receptor was obtained from a human donor who was the organ donor for an intestinal transplant. The gene calls are TRBV9 and TRBJ2-3, with D possibly TRBD2 on 5 matching bases. Here the CDR3 reads CASSVSGSGRDTQYF. CDR3 bases: TGTGCCAGCAGCGTATCTGGGAGCGGTAGGGATACGCAGTATTTT. Full variable domain (outside the CDR3, taken from reference TRBV9 and TRBJ2-3): DSGVTQTPKHLITATGQRVTLRCSPRSGDLSVYWYQQSLDQGLQFLIQYYNGEERAKGNILERFSAQQFPDLHSELNLSSLELGDSALYFCASSVSGSGRDTQYFGPGTRLTVL.